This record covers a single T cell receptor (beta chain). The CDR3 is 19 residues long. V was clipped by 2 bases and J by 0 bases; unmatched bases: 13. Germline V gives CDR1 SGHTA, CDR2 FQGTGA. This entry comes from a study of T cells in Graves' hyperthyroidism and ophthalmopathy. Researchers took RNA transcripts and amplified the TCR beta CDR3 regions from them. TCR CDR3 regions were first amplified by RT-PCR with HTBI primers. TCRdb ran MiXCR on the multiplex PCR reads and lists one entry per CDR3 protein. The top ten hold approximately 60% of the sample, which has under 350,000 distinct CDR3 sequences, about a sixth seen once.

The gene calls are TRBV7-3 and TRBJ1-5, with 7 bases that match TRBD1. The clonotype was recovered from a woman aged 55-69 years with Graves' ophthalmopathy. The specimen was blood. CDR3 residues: CASSLWGGGDCYSNQPQHF. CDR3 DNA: TGTGCCAGCAGCTTATGGGGAGGGGGCGATTGTTATAGCAATCAGCCCCAGCATTTT.